These 27 T cell receptor beta chains came from one sample sequenced in a study of CD8 T cells in Susac syndrome. Random hexamers served to reverse transcribe roughly 0.45 to 1 ug RNA. Each CDR3 protein gets one entry after TCRdb re-called the immunoSEQ multiplex PCR reads with MiXCR. This sample has around 56,000 distinct CDR3 sequences, with approximately 92% found just once. The sequenced sample was CD8+ T cells from PBMCs. Source of these receptors: a human donor in good health.

The CDR3 DNA reads as TGTGCCATCAGTGATGGACTCACAGATACGCAGTATTTT. Protein sequence: CAISDGLTDTQYF. The V call is TRBV10-3, the J call TRBJ2-3; D perhaps matches TRBD2 (5 bases). Germline CDR1 and CDR2: ENHRY and SYGVKD. The V end was cut by 3 bases, the J end by 2 bases, with 6 bases between. The CDR3 extends over 13 amino acids.

This rearrangement joins TRBV9 to TRBJ1-4; D is undetermined. Germline CDR1 and CDR2: SGDLS and YYNGEE. This CDR3 has 18 residues. Between the trimmed V and J ends, which lost 0 bases and 0 bases, there was a span of 15 bases. CDR3 amino acids: CASSVAPTDYATNEKLFF. CDR3 coding DNA: TGTGCCAGCAGCGTAGCTCCAACAGACTATGCAACTAATGAAAAACTGTTTTTT.

The chain carries TRBV4-1 and TRBJ2-7; D is ambiguous. V was cut by 3 bases and J by 0 bases, with 9 bases left in between. Germline V gene sequence: CDR1 MGHRA, CDR2 YSYEKL. This CDR3 has 14 amino acids. The CDR3 here is CASSHVGSSYEQYF. The CDR3 DNA reads TGCGCCAGCAGCCACGTCGGCAGCTCCTACGAGCAGTACTTC.

V and J are TRBV6-2 or TRBV6-3 and TRBJ2-7; TRBD1 aligns across 10 bases. The germline V gene has CDR1 MNHEY and CDR2 SVGEGT. The CDR3 is made up of 15 amino acids. The trim removed 6 bases at V and 2 bases at J, leaving 7 bases unmatched. This chain's CDR3 is CASSSGTGVPYEQYF. The CDR3 coding sequence is TGTGCCAGCAGCTCCGGGACAGGGGTTCCCTACGAGCAGTACTTC.

The table lists this clonotype with a count of one. V usage is TRBV5-4 and J usage is TRBJ2-2; D may be TRBD1 (5 bases). This CDR3 is built from 13 residues. From germline, CDR1 is SGHNT and CDR2 YYREEE (reference sequence). The V end lost 3 bases, the J end lost 3 bases, and 6 bases lay between the germline ends. CDR3 bases: TGTGCCAGCAGCTCCAGGGACACCGGGGAGCTGTTTTTT. It encodes CASSSRDTGELFF.

This clonotype has a single count. This chain links TRBV7-9 with TRBJ2-7; TRBD1 matches at 9 bases. This CDR3 contains 16 residues. The trim removed 6 bases at V and 7 bases at J, leaving 16 bases unmatched. Per germline, CDR1 SEHNR and CDR2 FQNEAQ (reference sequence). The CDR3 nucleotides read TGTGCCAGCAGAGCCCCCCCCGGGACAGGGATAGAAGAGCAGTACTTC. It specifies CASRAPPGTGIEEQYF.

The genes are TRBV19 and TRBJ1-1; 7 bases are shared with TRBD1. The V segment lost 6 bases and the J segment 4 bases; nucleotides outside the gene matches: 5. This CDR3 has 13 amino acids. In germline, CDR1 is LNHDA, CDR2 SQIVND (reference sequence). The CDR3 protein is CASRSDRATEAFF. In DNA form, the CDR3 reads TGTGCCAGTAGAAGCGACAGGGCCACTGAAGCTTTCTTT.

V is TRBV7-9 and J is TRBJ2-7, with a weak D call TRBD1 (8 bases). The CDR3 is 15 amino acids. The V end was cut by 5 bases, the J end by 2 bases, with 16 bases between. In germline, CDR1 is SEHNR, CDR2 FQNEAQ (reference sequence). CDR3 bases: TGTGCCAGCAGCCGGGAGGACAGGGTGACCTACGAGCAGTACTTC. This translates into CASSREDRVTYEQYF.

The chain couples TRBV13 to TRBJ1-2, with D possibly TRBD1 on 5 matching bases. Between the trimmed V and J ends, which lost 0 bases and 3 bases, there was a span of 14 bases. Germline CDR1 and CDR2: PRHDT and FYEKMQ (reference sequence). CDR3 size: 16 residues. As DNA, the CDR3 is TGTGCCAGCAGCTTAGGCCAACAGGAGGCCCACTATGGCTACACCTTC. Protein product: CASSLGQQEAHYGYTF.

This clonotype was detected once. V and J are TRBV4-2 and TRBJ2-7; D is perhaps TRBD2 (5 bases). Trimming stripped 0 bases from V and 9 bases from J, with 12 bases between. The germline gives CDR1 LGHNA, CDR2 YNFKEQ. The CDR3 has 13 amino acids. The CDR3 loop reads CASSQDFGVPQYF. The CDR3 nucleotides read TGTGCCAGCAGCCAAGATTTCGGGGTACCGCAGTACTTC.

CDR3 region: CASSETGGVTDTQYF. The CDR3 DNA sequence: TGTGCCAGCAGTGAGACAGGGGGTGTCACAGATACGCAGTATTTT. The chain carries TRBV2 and TRBJ2-3; 9 nucleotides agree with TRBD1. V trimming: 3 bases; J trimming: 2 bases; junction bases outside the gene matches: 3. CDR1 SNHLY and CDR2 FYNNEI come from the germline V gene. This CDR3 has 15 residues.

This chain uses TRBV3-1 with TRBJ1-1; TRBD1 might be the D (5 bases). There are 13 residues in the CDR3. Germline V gene sequence: CDR1 LGHDT, CDR2 YNNKEL (reference sequence). With 0 bases removed from V and 8 bases from J, the gap between germline ends came to 10 bases. The CDR3 sequence: CASSQDLGVEAFF. CDR3 DNA: TGTGCCAGCAGCCAAGATTTGGGGGTGGAAGCTTTCTTT.

The genes are TRBV28 and TRBJ2-7; tentatively, D is TRBD1 (6 bases). V gave up 3 bases and J gave up 0 bases, with 18 bases separating them. CDR3 length: 17 residues. Germline CDR1 MDHEN, CDR2 SYDVKM. CDR3 coding DNA: TGTGCCAGCAGTTTTGGCTTAGCAGGGGAGAGCTCCTACGAGCAGTACTTC. Translating gives CASSFGLAGESSYEQYF.

The chain uses TRBV11-3 and TRBJ2-1; D uncertain. Germline lookup yields CDR1 SGHNT and CDR2 YENEEA. V was pared by 2 bases and J by 9 bases, with 11 bases between. This CDR3 is built from 13 residues. The CDR3 loop reads CASSLTNRLEQFF. The CDR3 region has the DNA TGTGCCAGCAGCTTAACAAACCGTCTTGAGCAGTTCTTC.

The chain links TRBV7-9 to TRBJ1-2; no clear D gene. The CDR3 has 12 amino acids. CDR1 and CDR2 (germline): SEHNR, FQNEAQ (reference sequence). The V end was cut by 5 bases, the J end by 7 bases, with 11 bases between. The CDR3 region is CASSGLNGGYTF. CDR3 in DNA: TGTGCCAGCAGCGGCCTCAACGGTGGCTACACCTTC.

The chain is built from TRBV14 and TRBJ1-1; 9 positions agree with TRBD1. Per the germline V gene, CDR1 is SGHDN and CDR2 is FVKESK. J lost 5 bases, V lost 4 bases, and 5 bases had no gene match. The CDR3 covers 14 residues. CDR3 sequence (DNA): TGTGCCAGCAGCCCGGACAGGGGAGGGACTGAAGCTTTCTTT. It yields the protein CASSPDRGGTEAFF.

This clonotype has just one count. The chain uses TRBV12-3 or TRBV12-4 and TRBJ2-7; 11 positions match TRBD1. The V and J ends lost 7 bases and 4 bases, in that order; junction bases with no gene match: 3. The CDR3 loop spans 13 amino acids. The DNA of the CDR3 is TGTGCCAGCATCGGGACAGGGGGTTACGAGCAGTACTTC. It translates to CASIGTGGYEQYF.

The genes are TRBV12-3 or TRBV12-4 and TRBJ1-1; TRBD1 is a possible D gene (5 bases). This CDR3 region has 12 residues. Trimming cost V 2 bases and J 6 bases, with 7 bases left between them. Here the CDR3 DNA reads TGTGCCAGCAGTTTAAGGGGATCTGAAGCTTTCTTT. It is translated as CASSLRGSEAFF.

V usage is TRBV25-1 and J usage is TRBJ1-1; the D is unclear. The length of the CDR3 is 15 residues. Trimming shortened V by 3 bases and J by 4 bases, and 15 bases separated the two germline ends. Germline lookup yields CDR1 MGHDK and CDR2 SYGVNS. This CDR3 reads CASSDSFLLGTEAFF. The DNA of the CDR3 is TGTGCCAGCAGTGACAGTTTTCTGCTGGGCACTGAAGCTTTCTTT.

The chain joins TRBV7-9 to TRBJ1-2; 7 bases are a match to TRBD1. There are 15 residues in the CDR3. V was clipped by 4 bases and J by 1 base; unmatched bases: 6. The germline V gene encodes CDR1 SEHNR and CDR2 FQNEAQ (reference sequence). This chain's CDR3 is CASSSGQVINYGYTF. CDR3 nucleotides: TGTGCCAGCAGCTCCGGACAGGTGATTAACTATGGCTACACCTTC. Full variable domain (rest looked up from reference TRBV7-9 and TRBJ1-2): DTGVSQNPRHKITKRGQNVTFRCDPISEHNRLYWYRQTLGQGPEFLTYFQNEAQLEKSRLLSDRFSAERPKGSFSTLEIQRTEQGDSAMYLCASSSGQVINYGYTFGSGTRLTVV.

This chain connects TRBV7-6 to TRBJ1-1; D unclear. Deletions cut 1 base from V and 2 bases from J, with 5 bases between. The V gene's germline CDR1 is SGHVS and CDR2 FNYEAQ. The CDR3 has 13 amino acids. The CDR3 DNA sequence: TGTGCCAGCAGCTTAGACCCTAACACTGAAGCTTTCTTT. Translating it yields CASSLDPNTEAFF.

This chain links TRBV7-6 with TRBJ1-1; D remains unclear. The CDR3 sequence is 13 residues long. The V end lost 1 base, the J end lost 8 bases, and 11 bases lay between the germline ends. Germline CDR1 SGHVS, CDR2 FNYEAQ. In DNA, the CDR3 is TGTGCCAGCAGCTTAGTTTGGGGTACAGAAGCTTTCTTT. Protein product: CASSLVWGTEAFF.

The V call is TRBV5-4, the J call TRBJ1-2; D call uncertain. Germline lookup yields CDR1 SGHNT and CDR2 YYREEE (reference sequence). V was cut by 1 base and J by 0 bases, with 7 bases left in between. The CDR3 covers 14 residues. The CDR3 protein is CASSLIGTNYGYTF. The CDR3 DNA follows: TGTGCCAGCAGCTTGATAGGGACTAACTATGGCTACACCTTC.

This chain links TRBV12-3 or TRBV12-4 with TRBJ2-3; D not certain. CDR3 size: 14 residues. Trimming removed 5 bases from V and 2 bases from J, with 11 bases in between. For the CDR3, the DNA is TGTGCCAGCAGTGCCGATAGTTACACAGATACGCAGTATTTT. Translated: CASSADSYTDTQYF.

The chain is built from TRBV7-9 and TRBJ2-7, with unresolved D. Trimming removed 4 bases at V and 4 bases at J, with 11 bases between. Germline loops: CDR1 SEHNR, CDR2 FQNEAQ (reference sequence). The CDR3 has 13 residues. The CDR3 here is CASSSPSGYEQYF. As DNA, the CDR3 is TGTGCCAGCAGCTCCCCGTCTGGGTACGAGCAGTACTTC.

The chain uses TRBV10-3 and TRBJ2-1; D is perhaps TRBD1 (5 bases). The CDR3 is 16 residues long. V dropped 0 bases and J dropped 1 base, with 10 bases sitting between them. CDR1 and CDR2 (germline): ENHRY, SYGVKD. The CDR3 nucleotides read TGTGCCATCAGTGAGTCGACAGCAGATTCCTACAATGAGCAGTTCTTC. As protein: CAISESTADSYNEQFF.

The chain has TRBV5-1 and TRBJ2-7, with D uncertain. CDR1 is SGHRS and CDR2 is YFSETQ in the germline V gene. This CDR3 contains 13 residues. V lost 2 bases to trimming and J lost 3 bases, with 9 bases between them. CDR3 protein: CASSFAGLYEQYF. In DNA, the CDR3 is TGCGCCAGCAGCTTCGCCGGTCTCTACGAGCAGTACTTC. The full variable domain, its missing parts supplied by reference TRBV5-1 and TRBJ2-7, is KAGVTQTPRYLIKTRGQQVTLSCSPISGHRSVSWYQQTPGQGLQFLFEYFSETQRNKGNFPGRFSGRQFSNSRSEMNVSTLELGDSALYLCASSFAGLYEQYFGPGTRLTVT.